These 3 T cell receptor beta chains share one sample of origin, sequenced in a study of cytomegalovirus exposure and HLA in healthy donors. Sequencing was performed with immunoSEQ multiplex PCR; in TCRdb, only in-frame clones are kept and a portion is missing. In the table there are 200,000 to 250,000 clones, about nine tenths of which are singletons. The sequenced material came from PBMCs. The receptor set was obtained from a woman younger than 35 in good health and CMV-seropositive.

A single count supports this clone. The chain uses TRBV5-1 and TRBJ2-7, with TRBD2 matching over 9 bases. There are 16 residues in the CDR3. V was pared by 0 bases and J by 5 bases, with 9 bases of the junction left unmatched. Germline V gene lookup returns CDR1 SGHRS and CDR2 YFSETQ. Here the CDR3 reads CASSLAEVAGVHEQYF. As DNA, the CDR3 is TGCGCCAGCAGCTTGGCCGAGGTAGCGGGAGTTCACGAGCAGTACTTC.

The chain carries TRBV29-1 and TRBJ1-5; D is unclear. The CDR3 is 13 residues long. The V end was cut by 0 bases, the J end by 7 bases, with 10 bases between. CDR1 and CDR2 (germline): SQVTM, ANQGSEA. For the CDR3, the DNA is TGCAGCGTTGAAGAGAGGGTTGGCCAGCCCCAGCATTTT. Translated, it gives CSVEERVGQPQHF.

This chain links TRBV28 with TRBJ1-4; TRBD1 might be the D (6 bases). Looked up from germline, CDR1 is MDHEN and CDR2 is SYDVKM. V lost 7 bases, J lost 7 bases, and 16 bases lay in between. This CDR3 has 14 residues. The CDR3 bases are TGTGCCAGCATAGAACAGGGCAAGGGTGAAAAACTGTTTTTT. Amino acid sequence: CASIEQGKGEKLFF.